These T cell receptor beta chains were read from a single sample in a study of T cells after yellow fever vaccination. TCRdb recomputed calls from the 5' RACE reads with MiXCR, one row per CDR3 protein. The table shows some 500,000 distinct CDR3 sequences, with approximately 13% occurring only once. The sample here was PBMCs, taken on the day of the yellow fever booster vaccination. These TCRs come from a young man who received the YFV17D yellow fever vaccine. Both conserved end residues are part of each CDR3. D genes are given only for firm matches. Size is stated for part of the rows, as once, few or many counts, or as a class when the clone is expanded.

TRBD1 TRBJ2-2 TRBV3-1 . CASSQPGTGLLTGELFF TGTGCCAGCAGCCAACCCGGGACAGGATTACTCACCGGGGAGCTGTTTTTT
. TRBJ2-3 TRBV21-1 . CASSRTWGRINTDTQYF TGTGCCAGCAGCCGAACATGGGGGAGGATAAACACAGATACGCAGTATTTT
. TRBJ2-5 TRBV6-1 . CASSEQGETQYF TGTGCCAGCAGTGAACAAGGGGAGACCCAGTACTTC
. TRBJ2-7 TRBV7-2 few CASSLEGKGPGYEQYF TGTGCCAGCAGCTTAGAAGGGAAAGGGCCAGGGTACGAGCAGTACTTC
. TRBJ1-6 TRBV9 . CASSSRWGLDNSPLHF TGTGCCAGCAGCTCCCGTTGGGGGCTGGATAATTCACCCCTCCACTTT
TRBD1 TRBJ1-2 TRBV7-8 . CASSLKVTGGAHGYTF TGTGCCAGCAGCTTAAAGGTCACAGGGGGCGCACATGGCTACACCTTC
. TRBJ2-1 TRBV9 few CASSGGGASYNEQFF TGTGCCAGCAGCGGAGGGGGAGCCTCCTACAATGAGCAGTTCTTC
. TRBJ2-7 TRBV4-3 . CASRYNRAPAYEQYF TGCGCCAGCAGATACAACAGGGCGCCCGCCTACGAGCAGTACTTC
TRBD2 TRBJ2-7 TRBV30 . CAWSVPLKGRVYEQYF TGTGCCTGGAGTGTCCCCCTTAAGGGGAGGGTCTACGAGCAGTACTTC
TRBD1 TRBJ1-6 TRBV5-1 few CASSLEGTDYSPLHF TGCGCCAGCAGCTTGGAGGGGACAGATTATTCACCCCTCCACTTT
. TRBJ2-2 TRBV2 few CASSEARGGTGELFF TGTGCCAGCAGTGAAGCGCGAGGGGGGACCGGGGAGCTGTTTTTT
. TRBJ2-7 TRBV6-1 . CASRQTGNVYSEQYF TGTGCCAGCAGACAAACAGGGAACGTCTACAGCGAGCAGTACTTC
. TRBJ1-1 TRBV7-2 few CASSPSGRDGAFF TGTGCCAGCAGCCCTAGTGGCAGGGACGGCGCTTTCTTT
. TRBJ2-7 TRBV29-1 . CSVGGVLKKTTYEQYF TGCAGCGTTGGGGGGGTATTGAAGAAAACCACCTACGAGCAGTACTTC
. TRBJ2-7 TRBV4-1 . CASSQPPQGSYEQYF TGCGCCAGCAGCCAACCCCCACAGGGCAGCTACGAGCAGTACTTC
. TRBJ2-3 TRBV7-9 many CASSSLAGATDTQYF TGTGCCAGCAGCTCCCTTGCGGGGGCCACAGATACGCAGTATTTT
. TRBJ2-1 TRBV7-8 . CASSSSAPGLLWNEQFF TGTGCCAGCAGCTCAAGTGCACCGGGACTCCTCTGGAATGAGCAGTTCTTC
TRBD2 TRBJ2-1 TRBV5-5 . CASSLEPSGRPLDEQFF TGTGCCAGCAGCTTGGAGCCTAGCGGGAGGCCTTTAGATGAGCAGTTCTTC
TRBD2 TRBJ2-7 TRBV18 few CASSSGTSGRLVEQYF TGTGCCAGCTCATCCGGGACTAGCGGGAGATTGGTCGAGCAGTACTTC
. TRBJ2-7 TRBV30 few CAWNPSRGGFVEQYF TGTGCCTGGAACCCCTCGCGCGGGGGCTTTGTCGAGCAGTACTTC
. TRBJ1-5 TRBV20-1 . CSARDFGGNQPQHF TGCAGTGCTAGAGATTTCGGGGGTAATCAGCCCCAGCATTTT
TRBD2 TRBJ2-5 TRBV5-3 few CASSVSSGRAGETQYF TGTGCCAGCAGCGTCTCTAGCGGGAGGGCCGGGGAGACCCAGTACTTC
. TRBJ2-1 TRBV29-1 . CSVDRGGSSYNEQFF TGCAGCGTTGATCGGGGTGGGAGCTCCTACAATGAGCAGTTCTTC
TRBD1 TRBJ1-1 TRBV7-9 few CASSPPWDREMNTEAFF TGTGCCAGCAGCCCACCCTGGGACAGAGAAATGAACACTGAAGCTTTCTTT
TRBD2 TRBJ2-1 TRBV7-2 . CASRQTSGSLPANEQFF TGTGCCAGCAGGCAGACTAGCGGGAGCCTCCCCGCCAATGAGCAGTTCTTC
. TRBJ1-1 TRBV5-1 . CASQGVNTEAFF TGCGCCAGTCAGGGCGTCAACACTGAAGCTTTCTTT
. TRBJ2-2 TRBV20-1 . CSARDPGNTGELFF TGCAGTGCTAGAGATCCGGGTAACACCGGGGAGCTGTTTTTT
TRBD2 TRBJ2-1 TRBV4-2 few CASSQEAGEDYNEQFF TGTGCCAGCAGCCAAGAGGCGGGAGAGGACTACAATGAGCAGTTCTTC
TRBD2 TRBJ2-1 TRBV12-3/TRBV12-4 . CASRLAVNNEQFF TGTGCCAGTAGACTAGCGGTTAACAATGAGCAGTTCTTC
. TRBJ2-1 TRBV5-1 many CASSLTRDAEQFF TGCGCCAGCAGCTTGACTAGAGATGCTGAGCAGTTCTTC
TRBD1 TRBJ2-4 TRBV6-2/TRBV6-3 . CASRSTPGQGLPIQYF TGTGCCAGCAGATCAACCCCGGGACAGGGTCTCCCCATTCAGTACTTC
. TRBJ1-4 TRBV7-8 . CASSGGEVEKLFF TGTGCCAGCAGCGGGGGGGAGGTTGAAAAACTGTTTTTT
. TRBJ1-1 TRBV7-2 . CASSAGVGTEAFF TGTGCCAGCAGCGCAGGGGTGGGCACTGAAGCTTTCTTT
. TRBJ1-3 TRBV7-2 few CASSLADTIYF TGTGCCAGCAGCTTAGCGGACACCATATATTTT
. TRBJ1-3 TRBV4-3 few CASSRVLSSGNTIYF TGCGCCAGCAGCCGGGTCCTGAGCTCTGGAAACACCATATATTTT
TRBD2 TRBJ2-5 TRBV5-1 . CASSPGTTGVETQYF TGCGCCAGCAGTCCCGGGACTACGGGCGTGGAGACCCAGTACTTC
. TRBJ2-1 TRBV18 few CASSPPAISSYNEQFF TGTGCCAGCTCACCACCGGCCATTAGCTCCTACAATGAGCAGTTCTTC
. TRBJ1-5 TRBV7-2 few CASGMGLNQPQHF TGTGCCAGCGGAATGGGCCTCAATCAGCCCCAGCATTTT
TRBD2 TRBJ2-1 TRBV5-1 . CASSLAPGGFNEQFF TGCGCCAGCAGCTTGGCCCCGGGAGGGTTCAATGAGCAGTTCTTC
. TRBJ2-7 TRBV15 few CATSPTVGYEQYF TGTGCCACCAGCCCCACCGTTGGCTACGAGCAGTACTTC